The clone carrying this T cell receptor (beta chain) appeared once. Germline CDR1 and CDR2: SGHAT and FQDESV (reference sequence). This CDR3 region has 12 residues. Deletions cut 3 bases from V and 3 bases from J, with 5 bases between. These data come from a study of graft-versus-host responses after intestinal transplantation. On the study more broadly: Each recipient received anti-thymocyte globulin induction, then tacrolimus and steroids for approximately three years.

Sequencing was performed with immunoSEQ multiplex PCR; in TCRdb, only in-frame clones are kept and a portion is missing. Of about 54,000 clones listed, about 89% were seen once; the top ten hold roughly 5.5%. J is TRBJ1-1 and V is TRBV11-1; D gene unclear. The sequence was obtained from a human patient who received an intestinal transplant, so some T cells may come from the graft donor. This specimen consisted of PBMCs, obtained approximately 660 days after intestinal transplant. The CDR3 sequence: CASSFRDTEAFF. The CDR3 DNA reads TGTGCCAGCAGCTTTCGGGACACTGAAGCTTTCTTT. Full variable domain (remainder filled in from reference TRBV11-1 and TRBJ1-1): EAEVAQSPRYKITEKSQAVAFWCDPISGHATLYWYRQILGQGPELLVQFQDESVVDDSQLPKDRFSAERLKGVDSTLKIQPAELGDSAMYLCASSFRDTEAFFGQGTRLTVV.